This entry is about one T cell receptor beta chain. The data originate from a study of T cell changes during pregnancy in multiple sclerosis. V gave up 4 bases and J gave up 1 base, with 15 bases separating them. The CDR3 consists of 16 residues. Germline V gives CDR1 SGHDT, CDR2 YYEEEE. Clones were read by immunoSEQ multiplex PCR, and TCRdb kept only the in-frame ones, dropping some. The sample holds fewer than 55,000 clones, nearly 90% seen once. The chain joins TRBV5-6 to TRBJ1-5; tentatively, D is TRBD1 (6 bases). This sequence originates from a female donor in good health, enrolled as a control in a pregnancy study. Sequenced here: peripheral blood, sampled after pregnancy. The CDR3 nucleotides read TGTGCCAGCAGCAGGCGGGGGGCGGGGAGCAATCAGCCCCAGCATTTT. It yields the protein CASSRRGAGSNQPQHF.